This T cell receptor (beta chain) was profiled in a study of blood T cells in healthy people across ages. Findings and limits, study-wide: In these data, TCR beta diversity tracked strongly with naive T cell percentage.

Details on this clonotype: The target antigen is unknown.

Alongside a J-beta primer mix, a sample-barcoded 5' primer served in a second PCR lasting about 7 to 12 cycles. TCRdb re-called the 5' RACE reads through MiXCR, storing one row per CDR3 protein. Of roughly 800,000 distinct CDR3 sequences listed, around 25% were seen once; the top ten hold around 9.2%. Germline CDR1 MDHEN, CDR2 SYDVKM. CDR3 length equals 13 residues. Germline trimming cut 4 bases from V and 7 bases from J; bases unmatched to any gene: 7. Another study also made use of these data, one on T cells of mothers and their children. That study adds: Related pairs of mothers and children showed slightly higher, non-significant overlap versus unrelated pairs.

Material: blood. This TCR was recovered from a boy under 18 in good health. This chain uses TRBV28 with TRBJ2-7, with 7 bases aligning to TRBD2. The CDR3 spells CASSSQLAREQYF. CDR3 bases: TGTGCCAGCAGTTCCCAACTAGCGCGGGAGCAGTACTTC.